These T cell receptor beta chains were read from a single sample in a study of shared clonotypes between healthy human individuals. The method was immunoSEQ multiplex PCR; TCRdb's version includes in-frame clones alone and lacks a portion of them. The sample contains some 630,000 clones, about two thirds of which appear only once. Sequencing used memory CD4+ T cells sorted from blood. These receptors originate from a woman younger than 45 in good health. The CDR3 runs from the conserved cysteine through the conserved F or W. The D gene is left open where the match is weak. Clone size appears in some rows only: once, few, many, or a class for an expanded clone.

size	V	J	D	CDR3	DNA
-	TRBV28	TRBJ2-7	-	CASSLPGLSYEQYF	TGTGCCAGCAGTTTACCAGGATTGAGCTACGAGCAGTACTTC
many	TRBV7-2	TRBJ2-1	-	CASSFPRVTYNEQFF	TGTGCCAGCAGCTTCCCGAGGGTAACTTACAATGAGCAGTTCTTC
-	TRBV6-6	TRBJ1-1	-	CASTPDGTFAEAFF	TGTGCCAGCACCCCCGATGGGACATTTGCTGAAGCTTTCTTT
-	TRBV29-1	TRBJ2-1	TRBD2	CSVLGLAGTNEQFF	TGCAGCGTTCTAGGACTAGCGGGTACCAATGAGCAGTTCTTC
once	TRBV4-2	TRBJ2-7	-	CASSPRYISGPYEQYF	TGTGCCAGCAGCCCTAGATATATTAGCGGACCCTACGAGCAGTACTTC
few	TRBV18	TRBJ2-1	TRBD2	CASSPQLAGGPGDEQFF	TGTGCCAGCTCACCACAACTAGCGGGAGGGCCTGGGGATGAGCAGTTCTTC
-	TRBV7-2	TRBJ2-3	TRBD2	CASSLSGFTDTQYF	TGTGCCAGCAGCCTTAGCGGGTTCACAGATACGCAGTATTTT
once	TRBV27	TRBJ1-1	-	CASSTTPMNTEAFF	TGTGCCAGCAGTACAACCCCGATGAACACTGAAGCTTTCTTT
-	TRBV2	TRBJ2-7	TRBD1	CASSRGQGASSYEQYF	TGTGCCAGCAGCAGAGGACAGGGAGCTTCCTCCTACGAGCAGTACTTC
-	TRBV7-8	TRBJ1-2	-	CASSYRVGGYTF	TGTGCCAGCAGCTACAGGGTTGGTGGCTACACCTTC
-	TRBV30	TRBJ2-5	-	CAWSGLAQQETQYF	TGTGCCTGGAGTGGCCTAGCGCAACAAGAGACCCAGTACTTC
-	TRBV6-1	TRBJ2-7	-	CASQDRRLYEQYF	TGTGCCAGCCAGGACCGAAGGCTCTACGAGCAGTACTTC
-	TRBV27	TRBJ1-1	-	CASRTRPYTEAFF	TGTGCCAGCAGGACCCGACCGTACACTGAAGCTTTCTTT
-	TRBV30	TRBJ2-7	-	CAWSVGTGPGGEQYF	TGTGCCTGGAGTGTAGGGACAGGCCCGGGGGGCGAGCAGTACTTC
-	TRBV11-2	TRBJ2-3	-	CASSPRTDSLSTDTQYF	TGTGCCAGCAGCCCACGGACCGACAGTCTGAGCACAGATACGCAGTATTTT
-	TRBV6-6	TRBJ2-7	TRBD2	CASRASGYAYEQYF	TGTGCCAGCAGGGCTAGCGGGTACGCCTACGAGCAGTACTTC
-	TRBV7-2	TRBJ1-1	TRBD1	CASSPSGTGNTEAFF	TGTGCCAGCAGCCCGTCCGGGACAGGGAACACTGAAGCTTTCTTT
few	TRBV20-1	TRBJ1-2	-	CSASRDSGYTF	TGCAGTGCTAGCAGGGACTCAGGCTACACCTTC
many	TRBV18	TRBJ2-5	-	CASSPEFQETQYF	TGTGCCAGCTCACCAGAGTTTCAAGAGACCCAGTACTTC
-	TRBV18	TRBJ2-7	TRBD2	CASVAGGESYEQYF	TGTGCCAGCGTAGCGGGAGGAGAATCCTACGAGCAGTACTTC
-	TRBV5-1	TRBJ2-2	-	CASTGGLPNTGELFF	TGCGCCAGCACGGGGGGCCTGCCGAACACCGGGGAGCTGTTTTTT
-	TRBV5-4	TRBJ1-4	-	CASSCVDRNEKLFF	TGTGCCAGCAGCTGCGTCGACCGGAATGAAAAACTGTTTTTT
once	TRBV18	TRBJ2-3	-	CASSPQSIPDTQYF	TGTGCCAGCTCACCACAGTCTATCCCAGATACGCAGTATTTT
-	TRBV5-1	TRBJ2-1	-	CASSHDISSYNEQFF	TGCGCCAGCAGCCACGATATAAGCTCCTACAATGAGCAGTTCTTC
-	TRBV9	TRBJ1-4	-	CASSVVSEFNEKLFF	TGTGCCAGCAGCGTAGTATCAGAGTTTAATGAAAAACTGTTTTTT
-	TRBV28	TRBJ2-7	-	CASSTLSYEQYF	TGTGCCAGCAGCACCCTCTCCTACGAGCAGTACTTC
-	TRBV9	TRBJ1-1	TRBD1	CASGRGDRMNTEAFF	TGTGCCAGCGGACGGGGGGACAGGATGAACACTGAAGCTTTCTTT
-	TRBV18	TRBJ2-1	-	CASSPDGSYNEQFF	TGTGCCAGCTCACCTGACGGGAGCTACAATGAGCAGTTCTTC
-	TRBV5-4	TRBJ2-1	-	CASSLGGLSYNEQFF	TGTGCCAGCAGCCTCGGAGGGCTCTCCTACAATGAGCAGTTCTTC
-	TRBV19	TRBJ1-6	-	CASSIGRNSPLHF	TGTGCCAGTAGTATAGGCAGGAATTCACCCCTCCACTTT
-	TRBV28	TRBJ2-7	-	CASSLGRGGIYEQYF	TGTGCCAGCAGTTTAGGCCGTGGGGGGATCTACGAGCAGTACTTC
-	TRBV5-4	TRBJ1-1	-	CASSLVGAGTEAFF	TGTGCCAGCAGCTTGGTCGGGGCGGGCACTGAAGCTTTCTTT
-	TRBV5-6	TRBJ2-3	-	CASSLAGSRQNADTQYF	TGTGCCAGCAGCTTGGCCGGCTCTCGGCAGAACGCAGATACGCAGTATTTT